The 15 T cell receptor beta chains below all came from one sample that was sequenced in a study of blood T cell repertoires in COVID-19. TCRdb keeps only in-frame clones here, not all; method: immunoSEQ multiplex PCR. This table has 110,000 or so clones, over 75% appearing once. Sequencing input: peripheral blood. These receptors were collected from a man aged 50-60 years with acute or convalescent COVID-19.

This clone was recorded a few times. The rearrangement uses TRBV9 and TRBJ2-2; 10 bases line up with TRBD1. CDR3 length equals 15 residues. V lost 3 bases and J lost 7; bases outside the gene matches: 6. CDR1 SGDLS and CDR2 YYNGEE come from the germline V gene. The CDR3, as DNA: TGTGCCAGCAGCGCCGACAGGGGGCGGGACGGGGAGCTGTTTTTT. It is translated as CASSADRGRDGELFF.

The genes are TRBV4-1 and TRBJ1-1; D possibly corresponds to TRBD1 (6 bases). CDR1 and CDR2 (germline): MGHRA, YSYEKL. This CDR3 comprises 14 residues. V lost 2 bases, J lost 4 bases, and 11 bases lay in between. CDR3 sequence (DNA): TGCGCCAGCAGCCAAATAGGACAGATCACTGAAGCTTTCTTT. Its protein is CASSQIGQITEAFF.

CDR3 DNA sequence: TGTGCCAGCAGACCCGCGGGTTCGGGCTCTGGAAACACCATATATTTT. It translates to CASRPAGSGSGNTIYF. The chain is built from TRBV27 and TRBJ1-3; D is undetermined. Trimming took 6 bases from V and 0 from J, leaving 15 bases between them. The CDR3 loop spans 16 amino acids. Germline CDR1 reads MNHEY; CDR2 reads SMNVEV (reference sequence).

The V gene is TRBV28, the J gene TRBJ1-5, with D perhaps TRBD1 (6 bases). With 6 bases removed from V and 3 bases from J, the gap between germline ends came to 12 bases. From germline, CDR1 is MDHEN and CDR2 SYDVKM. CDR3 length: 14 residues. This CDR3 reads CASRSGTLNQPQHF. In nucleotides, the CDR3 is TGTGCCAGCAGGTCCGGGACACTCAATCAGCCCCAGCATTTT.

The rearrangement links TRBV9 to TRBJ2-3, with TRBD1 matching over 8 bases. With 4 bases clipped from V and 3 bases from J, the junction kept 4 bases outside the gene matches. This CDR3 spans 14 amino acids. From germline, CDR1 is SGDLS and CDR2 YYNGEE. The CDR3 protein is CASSSRTGTDTQYF. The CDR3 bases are TGTGCCAGCAGCTCTCGGACAGGGACAGATACGCAGTATTTT.

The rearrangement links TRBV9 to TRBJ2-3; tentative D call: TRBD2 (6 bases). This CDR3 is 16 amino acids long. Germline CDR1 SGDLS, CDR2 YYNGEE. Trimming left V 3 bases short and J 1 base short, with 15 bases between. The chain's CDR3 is CASSDTRLVGTDTQYF. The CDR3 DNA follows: TGTGCCAGCAGCGACACGAGACTAGTTGGCACAGATACGCAGTATTTT.

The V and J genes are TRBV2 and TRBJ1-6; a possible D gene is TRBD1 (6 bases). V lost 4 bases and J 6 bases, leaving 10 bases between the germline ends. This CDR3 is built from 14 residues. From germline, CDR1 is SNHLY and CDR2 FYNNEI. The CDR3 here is CASSVQGPNSPLHF. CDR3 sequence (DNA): TGTGCCAGCAGTGTACAGGGCCCTAATTCACCCCTCCACTTT.

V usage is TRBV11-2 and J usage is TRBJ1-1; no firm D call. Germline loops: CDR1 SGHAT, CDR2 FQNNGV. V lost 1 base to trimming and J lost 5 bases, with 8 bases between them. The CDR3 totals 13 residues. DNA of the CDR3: TGTGCCAGCAGCTTAGGAGGGTGGACTGAAGCTTTCTTT. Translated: CASSLGGWTEAFF.

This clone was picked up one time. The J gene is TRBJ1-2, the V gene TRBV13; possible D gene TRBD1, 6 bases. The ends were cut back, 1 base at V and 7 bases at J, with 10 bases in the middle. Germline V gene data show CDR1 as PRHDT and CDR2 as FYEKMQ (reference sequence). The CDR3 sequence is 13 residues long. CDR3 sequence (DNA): TGTGCCAGCAGCTTAGCAGACAGGTCTGGCTACACCTTC. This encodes CASSLADRSGYTF.

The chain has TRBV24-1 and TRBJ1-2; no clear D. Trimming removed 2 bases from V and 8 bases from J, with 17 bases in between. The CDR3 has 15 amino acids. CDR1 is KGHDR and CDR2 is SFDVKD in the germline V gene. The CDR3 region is CATSDSARRGSGYTF. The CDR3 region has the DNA TGTGCCACCAGTGATTCCGCTAGGCGTGGGAGCGGCTACACCTTC.

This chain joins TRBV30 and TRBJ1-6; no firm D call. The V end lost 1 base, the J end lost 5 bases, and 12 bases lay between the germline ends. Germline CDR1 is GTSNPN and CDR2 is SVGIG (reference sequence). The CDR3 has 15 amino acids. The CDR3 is CAWSATNNNNSPLHF. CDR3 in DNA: TGTGCCTGGAGTGCAACCAATAACAATAATTCACCCCTCCACTTT. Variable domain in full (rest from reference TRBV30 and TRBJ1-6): SQTIHQWPATLVQPVGSPLSLECTVEGTSNPNLYWYRQAAGRGLQLLFYSVGIGQISSEVPQNLSASRPQDRQFILSSKKLLLSDSGFYLCAWSATNNNNSPLHFGNGTRLTVT.

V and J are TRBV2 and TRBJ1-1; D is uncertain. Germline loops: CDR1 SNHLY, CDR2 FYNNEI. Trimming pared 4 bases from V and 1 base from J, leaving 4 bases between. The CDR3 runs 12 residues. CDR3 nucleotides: TGTGCCAGCAGTGCAGAGAACACTGAAGCTTTCTTT. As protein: CASSAENTEAFF.

The CDR3 protein is CASSTNRGRRQPQHF. CDR3 in DNA: TGTGCCAGCAGTACAAACAGGGGGCGGCGGCAGCCCCAGCATTTT. The rearrangement joins TRBV28 to TRBJ1-5; 9 positions agree with TRBD1. Germline CDR1 is MDHEN and CDR2 is SYDVKM. V shed 5 bases, J shed 7 bases, and the junction held 9 bases outside the gene matches. CDR3 length: 15 amino acids.

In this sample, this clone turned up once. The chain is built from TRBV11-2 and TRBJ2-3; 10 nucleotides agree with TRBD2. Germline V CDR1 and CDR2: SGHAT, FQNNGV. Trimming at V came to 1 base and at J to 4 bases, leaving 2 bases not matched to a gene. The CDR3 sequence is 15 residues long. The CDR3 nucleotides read TGTGCCAGCAGCTTAGTAGCGGGGGGCCCAGATACGCAGTATTTT. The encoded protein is CASSLVAGGPDTQYF.

The DNA for the CDR3 is TGTGCCAGCAGCGTACTAGCGGGGGGCCACAATGAGCAGTTCTTC. Translating gives CASSVLAGGHNEQFF. The chain combines TRBV7-6 with TRBJ2-1; TRBD2 matches at 12 bases. Germline V gene data show CDR1 as SGHVS and CDR2 as FNYEAQ. Trimming cost V 5 bases and J 5 bases; bases outside gene matches: 4. The CDR3 sequence is 15 residues long.